This TCR beta chain comes out of a study of post-analysis software for immune sequencing data. In regard to this clonotype: Its target is unknown.

This CDR3 is built from 13 residues. CDR1 SQVTM and CDR2 ANQGSEA come from the germline V gene. V was clipped by 1 base and J by 8 bases, with 12 bases between them. Study results and limitations: Five or six TRBV segments appeared more often in patients than in controls, and TRBV5-6, TRBV5-1 and TRBV20-1 were among these. When compared against controls, multiple sclerosis patients showed significantly lower normalized Chao1 diversity.

Unique molecular identifiers were built into the TCR beta cDNA libraries. The authors obtained approximately 460,000 cDNA molecules from approximately 1 to 10 million T cells. TCRdb reanalysed the PCR reads using MiXCR and keeps one entry per CDR3 protein. The table includes fewer than 850,000 distinct CDR3 sequences, 30% detected once. This TCR derives from a girl under 18 with multiple sclerosis. Material: blood. The V gene is TRBV29-1, the J gene TRBJ1-5; D unclear. This CDR3 is CSVEGQGTEPQHF. CDR3 nucleotides: TGCAGCGTTGAAGGTCAAGGTACTGAGCCCCAGCATTTT. Combining the CDR3 with reference TRBV29-1 and TRBJ1-5 gives the whole variable domain SAVISQKPSRDICQRGTSLTIQCQVDSQVTMMFWYRQQPGQSLTLIATANQGSEATYESGFVIDKFPISRPNLTFSTLTVSNMSPEDSSIYLCSVEGQGTEPQHFGDGTRLSIL.